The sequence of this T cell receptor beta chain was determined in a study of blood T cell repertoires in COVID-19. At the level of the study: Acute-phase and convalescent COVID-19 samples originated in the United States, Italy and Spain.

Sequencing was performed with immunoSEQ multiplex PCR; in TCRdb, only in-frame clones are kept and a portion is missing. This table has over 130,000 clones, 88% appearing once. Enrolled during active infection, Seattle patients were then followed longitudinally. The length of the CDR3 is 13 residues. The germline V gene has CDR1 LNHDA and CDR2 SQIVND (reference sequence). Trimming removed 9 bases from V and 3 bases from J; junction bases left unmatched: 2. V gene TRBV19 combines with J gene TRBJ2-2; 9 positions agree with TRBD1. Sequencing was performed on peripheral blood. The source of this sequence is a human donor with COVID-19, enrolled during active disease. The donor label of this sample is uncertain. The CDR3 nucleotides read TGTGCCAGCCGGGACAGGGACACCGGGGAGCTGTTTTTT. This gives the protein CASRDRDTGELFF.